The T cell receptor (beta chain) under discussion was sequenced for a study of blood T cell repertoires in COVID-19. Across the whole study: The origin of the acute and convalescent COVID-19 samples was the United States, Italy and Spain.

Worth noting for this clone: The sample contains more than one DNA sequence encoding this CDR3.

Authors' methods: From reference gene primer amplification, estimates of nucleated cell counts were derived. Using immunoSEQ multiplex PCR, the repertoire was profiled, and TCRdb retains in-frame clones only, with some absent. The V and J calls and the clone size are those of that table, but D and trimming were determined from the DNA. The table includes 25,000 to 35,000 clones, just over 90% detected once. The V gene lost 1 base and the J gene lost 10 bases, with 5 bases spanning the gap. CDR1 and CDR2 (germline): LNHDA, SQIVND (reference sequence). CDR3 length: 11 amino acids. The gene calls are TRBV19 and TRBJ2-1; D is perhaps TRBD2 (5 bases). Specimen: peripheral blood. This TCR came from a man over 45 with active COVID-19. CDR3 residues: CASSIGREQFF. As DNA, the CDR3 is TGTGCCAGTAGTATAGGGAGGGAGCAGTTCTTC.